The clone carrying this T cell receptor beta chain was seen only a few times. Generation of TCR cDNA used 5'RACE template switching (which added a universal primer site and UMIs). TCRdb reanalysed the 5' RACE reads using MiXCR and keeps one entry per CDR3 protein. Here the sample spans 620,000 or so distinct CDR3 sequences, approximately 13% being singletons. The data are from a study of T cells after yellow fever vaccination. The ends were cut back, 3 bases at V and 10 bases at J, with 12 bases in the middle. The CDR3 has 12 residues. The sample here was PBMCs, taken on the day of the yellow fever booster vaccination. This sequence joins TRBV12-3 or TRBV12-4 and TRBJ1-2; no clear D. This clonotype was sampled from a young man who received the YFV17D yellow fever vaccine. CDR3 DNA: TGTGCCAGCAGTTTCCTACGCAGGAACTACACCTTC. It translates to CASSFLRRNYTF.